The 30 T cell receptor beta chains given below trace back to one sample, sequenced in a study of cytomegalovirus exposure and HLA in healthy donors (dated by TCRdb to 2017 to 2019). Library creation used the immunoSEQ multiplex PCR assay. For the multiplex PCR, a mixture combining 60 forward primers for TCR Vbeta segments and 13 reverse primers for TCR Jbeta segments was used. TCRdb took over this immuneACCESS table, retaining in-frame rearrangements with V and J assigned. Such tables are incomplete; in checked studies, under half of the missing clones stem from an unresolved V gene, and the remainder is unexplained. Recorded for this sample are 150,000 to 160,000 clones; over 65% of them occurred a single time. The ten largest clones take up roughly 4.2% of the sample. Material for sequencing was PBMCs. Receptors originate from a woman aged 40 to 55 in good health and CMV-seronegative.

The CDR3 nucleotides read TGTGCCAGTGTACAGGTTGCCTACGAGCAGTACTTC. This encodes CASVQVAYEQYF. This rearrangement joins TRBV6-1 to TRBJ2-7, with D possibly matching TRBD1 (5 bases). This CDR3 comprises 12 residues. The germline CDR1 and CDR2 sequences are MNHNS and SASEGT. With 9 bases removed from V and 2 bases from J, the gap between germline ends came to 11 bases.

This clone has only a few counts. The chain combines TRBV5-4 with TRBJ1-2; 7 bases line up with TRBD1. The CDR3 sequence is 16 residues long. With 4 bases clipped from V and 2 bases from J, the junction kept 11 bases outside the gene matches. Per the germline V gene, CDR1 is SGHNT and CDR2 is YYREEE (reference sequence). The CDR3 DNA reads TGTGCCAGCAGCCCGCGGGACAGTTGGGGCAACTATGGCTACACCTTC. Translation gives CASSPRDSWGNYGYTF.

The V call is TRBV2, the J call TRBJ2-3, with 11 bases that match TRBD2. V dropped 6 bases and J dropped 6; count of bases not matched to a gene: 5. Per germline, CDR1 SNHLY and CDR2 FYNNEI. This CDR3 has 14 amino acids. The CDR3 here is CASRISGGADTQYF. The CDR3 bases are TGTGCCAGCAGGATTAGCGGGGGGGCCGATACGCAGTATTTT.

In this sample, this clone turned up once. The gene calls are TRBV2 and TRBJ1-5, with D tentatively TRBD1 (5 bases). Germline V CDR1 and CDR2: SNHLY, FYNNEI. CDR3 length: 14 residues. The V and J ends lost 6 bases and 7 bases respectively, with 16 bases between them. The DNA of the CDR3 is TGTGCCAGCAGGGGAGGCCTGGGGCGGCAGCCCCAGCATTTT. This sequence encodes CASRGGLGRQPQHF.

The V and J genes are TRBV4-1 and TRBJ2-1, with D perhaps matching TRBD2 (5 bases). Germline CDR1 MGHRA, CDR2 YSYEKL. The CDR3 covers 20 residues. Trimming pared 3 bases from V and 0 bases from J, leaving 24 bases between. CDR3 residues: CASSHQPAVGSGSSYNEQFF. CDR3 coding DNA: TGCGCCAGCAGCCACCAGCCCGCCGTCGGCAGCGGCAGCTCCTACAATGAGCAGTTCTTC.

J is TRBJ2-1 and V is TRBV13; 9 bases match TRBD2. With 2 bases clipped from V and 4 bases from J, the junction kept 6 bases outside the gene matches. Germline assignment: CDR1 PRHDT and CDR2 FYEKMQ (reference sequence). The CDR3 is made up of 16 amino acids. The CDR3 sequence: CASSLQLAGIYNEQFF. The CDR3 nucleotides are TGTGCCAGCAGCTTACAGCTAGCGGGGATATACAATGAGCAGTTCTTC.

This clone is a singleton in its sample. The rearrangement uses TRBV5-1 and TRBJ2-1, with D perhaps TRBD2 (6 bases). The CDR3 length is 14 residues. CDR1 is SGHRS and CDR2 is YFSETQ in the germline V gene. V shed 3 bases and J shed 5 bases, with 12 bases lying between them. DNA for the CDR3: TGCGCCAGCAGCTCCCAAGGCGGGGACAATGAGCAGTTCTTC. Translation gives CASSSQGGDNEQFF.

The chain couples TRBV9 to TRBJ2-1; D may be TRBD2 (5 bases). This CDR3 spans 13 amino acids. Germline assignment: CDR1 SGDLS and CDR2 YYNGEE. Trimming removed 0 bases at V and 9 bases at J, with 10 bases between. CDR3 loop: CASSVGVGGEQFF. CDR3 sequence (DNA): TGTGCCAGCAGCGTAGGGGTAGGAGGTGAGCAGTTCTTC. The full variable domain, in which reference TRBV9 and TRBJ2-1 provide the parts outside the CDR3, is DSGVTQTPKHLITATGQRVTLRCSPRSGDLSVYWYQQSLDQGLQFLIQYYNGEERAKGNILERFSAQQFPDLHSELNLSSLELGDSALYFCASSVGVGGEQFFGPGTRLTVL.

The gene calls are TRBV6-5 and TRBJ2-1; 8 positions match TRBD2. Germline CDR1 reads MNHEY; CDR2 reads SVGAGI. V lost 2 bases, J lost 13 bases, and 4 bases stayed unmatched. The CDR3 runs to 12 residues. The CDR3 sequence: CASSYTGGPQFF. The CDR3 DNA follows: TGTGCCAGCAGTTACACGGGGGGGCCTCAGTTCTTC.

The gene calls are TRBV28 and TRBJ2-7, with a tentative D call TRBD1 (8 bases). CDR3 length: 16 amino acids. The germline V and J ends were trimmed by 6 bases and 3 bases, with 21 bases remaining between them. CDR1 MDHEN and CDR2 SYDVKM come from the germline V gene. This chain's CDR3 is CASREGGGQVGYEQYF. As DNA, the CDR3 is TGTGCCAGCAGGGAAGGGGGGGGACAGGTAGGCTACGAGCAGTACTTC.

The chain carries TRBV6-1 and TRBJ2-3; TRBD1 aligns across 9 bases. Germline CDR1 MNHNS, CDR2 SASEGT. Germline trimming cut 9 bases from V and 6 bases from J; bases unmatched to any gene: 10. This CDR3 has 14 amino acids. The CDR3 here is CASDPGTGMDTQYF. As DNA, the CDR3 is TGTGCCAGTGACCCCGGGACAGGGATGGATACGCAGTATTTT.

On this clone: This sample also contains other DNA sequences that code for the same CDR3. V and J are TRBV11-2 and TRBJ1-2, with 8 nucleotides matching TRBD1. The germline V gene has CDR1 SGHAT and CDR2 FQNNGV. The CDR3 is 13 amino acids. The junction had 3 bases not matched to a gene; V was cut back by 5 bases and J by 4 bases. CDR3 sequence: CASSPGGPYGYTF. CDR3 nucleotides: TGTGCCAGCAGCCCAGGGGGCCCCTATGGCTACACCTTC.

In its sample, this clone was seen a few times. This sequence joins TRBV11-3 and TRBJ1-1; 8 nucleotides match TRBD1. Trimming cost V 1 base and J 1 base; bases outside gene matches: 11. The CDR3 runs 18 residues. Per germline, CDR1 SGHNT and CDR2 YENEEA. The CDR3 protein is CASSLGQGSRLSNTEAFF. The CDR3, as DNA: TGTGCCAGCAGCTTAGGACAGGGGTCCAGATTATCGAACACTGAAGCTTTCTTT.

This chain connects TRBV13 to TRBJ2-2, with D unresolved. The CDR3 is 13 residues long. The V end was cut by 11 bases, the J end by 2 bases, with 12 bases between. Germline assignment: CDR1 PRHDT and CDR2 FYEKMQ (reference sequence). The CDR3 DNA is TGTGCCGGGCGACGCGTCAACACCGGGGAGCTGTTTTTT. Its translation is CAGRRVNTGELFF.

The chain combines TRBV11-2 with TRBJ1-2; D may be TRBD1 (5 bases). CDR1 is SGHAT, CDR2 FQNNGV, per germline. Trimming removed 1 base from V and 8 bases from J, with 17 bases in between. This CDR3 contains 15 residues. As DNA, the CDR3 is TGTGCCAGCAGCTTAGGGGGGGTCCAAGGTATGGGCTACACCTTC. Protein product: CASSLGGVQGMGYTF.

The gene calls are TRBV5-3 and TRBJ2-7; D may be TRBD1 (6 bases). TRBV5-3 is filed as an ORF, its function uncertain. Trimming took off 4 bases at V and 2 bases at J, with 16 bases between the two ends. The CDR3 has 15 residues. This CDR3 is CARSDGAGDPYEQYF. The CDR3 DNA follows: TGTGCCAGAAGCGACGGGGCAGGGGACCCCTACGAGCAGTACTTC.

The V gene is TRBV6-4, the J gene TRBJ2-2; D gene unclear. Trimming left V 7 bases short and J 3 bases short, with 6 bases between. The CDR3 extends over 12 amino acids. Germline lookup yields CDR1 MRHNA and CDR2 SNTAGT. The CDR3 is CASIIDTGELFF. CDR3 DNA: TGTGCCAGCATAATAGACACCGGGGAGCTGTTTTTT.

The chain combines TRBV28 with TRBJ2-7, with D maybe TRBD1 (5 bases). V dropped 10 bases and J dropped 4 bases, with 11 bases sitting between them. Germline V CDR1 and CDR2: MDHEN, SYDVKM. This CDR3 has 11 residues. In nucleotides, the CDR3 is TGTGCCACCAAGGGGTCTTACGAGCAGTACTTC. It codes for CATKGSYEQYF. The variable domain in full, completed from reference TRBV28 and TRBJ2-7, reads DVKVTQSSRYLVKRTGEKVFLECVQDMDHENMFWYRQDPGLGLRLIYFSYDVKMKEKGDIPEGYSVSREKKERFSLILESASTNQTSMYLCATKGSYEQYFGPGTRLTVT.

The chain joins TRBV6-5 to TRBJ1-1; unclear D gene. Trimming stripped 8 bases from V and 0 bases from J, with 16 bases between. The CDR3 spans 15 residues. CDR1 is MNHEY, CDR2 SVGAGI, per germline. The CDR3 region is CASGRAATMNTEAFF. The DNA for the CDR3 is TGTGCCAGCGGAAGAGCAGCGACCATGAACACTGAAGCTTTCTTT.

The chain has TRBV18 and TRBJ2-2; D is unclear. Germline V gene lookup returns CDR1 KGHSH and CDR2 LQKENI. The CDR3 sequence is 14 residues long. With 3 bases removed from V and 1 base from J, the gap between germline ends came to 6 bases. The CDR3 bases are TGTGCCAGCTCACCGCGACAGAACACCGGGGAGCTGTTTTTT. Translated, it gives CASSPRQNTGELFF.

This clone was seen more than once but under ten times. J is TRBJ2-3 and V is TRBV5-1; TRBD1 agrees at 7 bases. The V gene's germline CDR1 is SGHRS and CDR2 YFSETQ. This CDR3 is built from 15 residues. The J segment lost 5 bases and the V segment lost 0 bases, leaving 6 bases of the junction unmatched. Here the CDR3 DNA reads TGCGCCAGCAGCTTGGTTCGACAGGGAAGAGATACGCAGTATTTT. It is translated as CASSLVRQGRDTQYF.

The chain combines TRBV2 with TRBJ2-5; a weak D match, TRBD2 (5 bases). V was trimmed by 6 bases and J by 5 bases, leaving 16 bases between them. Germline V CDR1 and CDR2: SNHLY, FYNNEI. This CDR3 region has 14 residues. The CDR3 sequence: CASSVDYSRETQYF. For the CDR3, the DNA is TGTGCCAGCAGCGTTGACTACTCCCGGGAGACCCAGTACTTC. Variable domain in full (rest from reference TRBV2 and TRBJ2-5): EPEVTQTPSHQVTQMGQEVILRCVPISNHLYFYWYRQILGQKVEFLVSFYNNEISEKSEIFDDQFSVERPDGSNFTLKIRSTKLEDSAMYFCASSVDYSRETQYFGPGTRLLVL.

The V call is TRBV6-6, the J call TRBJ2-2; possibly TRBD1 for D (6 bases). V was clipped by 4 bases and J by 5 bases, with 11 bases between them. Germline V gene data show CDR1 as MNHNY and CDR2 as SVGAGI (reference sequence). This CDR3 region has 14 residues. For the CDR3, the DNA is TGTGCCAGCAGTTTAGGGGGTGGGACCGGGGAGCTGTTTTTT. It codes for CASSLGGGTGELFF.

The V and J genes are TRBV6-6 and TRBJ2-1; D is possibly TRBD1 (6 bases). Germline V gene sequence: CDR1 MNHNY, CDR2 SVGAGI (reference sequence). There are 13 residues in the CDR3. V was shortened by 6 bases and J by 7 bases, with 13 bases between the two germline ends. DNA of the CDR3: TGTGCCAGCAGCGCACAGGGTCCGAATGAGCAGTTCTTC. It encodes CASSAQGPNEQFF.

V usage is TRBV5-5 and J usage is TRBJ2-3; tentative D call: TRBD2 (6 bases). This CDR3 comprises 15 residues. Germline V gene sequence: CDR1 SGHKS, CDR2 YYEKEE (reference sequence). V lost 2 bases to trimming and J lost 0 bases, with 10 bases between them. For the CDR3, the DNA is TGTGCCAGCAGCTTCGGCGGGACTAGCACAGATACGCAGTATTTT. As protein: CASSFGGTSTDTQYF. The whole variable domain, remainder taken from reference TRBV5-5 and TRBJ2-3, is DAGVTQSPTHLIKTRGQQVTLRCSPISGHKSVSWYQQVLGQGPQFIFQYYEKEERGRGNFPDRFSARQFPNYSSELNVNALLLGDSALYLCASSFGGTSTDTQYFGPGTRLTVL.

V is TRBV6-6 and J is TRBJ2-5; D is possibly TRBD1 (6 bases). CDR3 length: 14 amino acids. The germline gives CDR1 MNHNY, CDR2 SVGAGI (reference sequence). V dropped 6 bases and J dropped 5 bases, with 16 bases sitting between them. The CDR3 is CASREGGLGETQYF. As DNA, the CDR3 is TGTGCCAGCAGGGAAGGGGGTCTGGGGGAGACCCAGTACTTC.

The J gene is TRBJ2-1, the V gene TRBV27, with no clear D. V was cut by 4 bases and J by 5 bases, with 6 bases left in between. The CDR3 runs to 12 residues. CDR1 is MNHEY, CDR2 SMNVEV, per germline (reference sequence). The CDR3 sequence is CASSSGHNEQFF. In DNA, the CDR3 is TGTGCCAGCAGTTCTGGCCACAATGAGCAGTTCTTC.

This clone showed up just a few times. This chain connects TRBV10-3 to TRBJ1-1, with a possible D match to TRBD1 (5 bases). The CDR3 has 14 residues. Germline CDR1 ENHRY, CDR2 SYGVKD. V dropped 4 bases and J dropped 1 base, with 10 bases sitting between them. CDR3 region: CAISGGATNTEAFF. CDR3 DNA: TGTGCCATCAGTGGTGGGGCTACGAACACTGAAGCTTTCTTT.

The CDR3 region is CASSQDPSPDEQYF. In nucleotides, the CDR3 is TGCGCCAGCAGCCAAGATCCTTCCCCAGACGAGCAGTACTTC. The chain uses TRBV4-1 and TRBJ2-7; no clear D. CDR3 length equals 14 residues. Trimming cost V 0 bases and J 5 bases, with 11 bases left between them. The V gene's germline CDR1 is MGHRA and CDR2 YSYEKL.

The rearrangement uses TRBV9 and TRBJ2-1; 9 bases line up with TRBD2. Trimming removed 2 bases from V and 3 bases from J; junction bases left unmatched: 3. Per germline, CDR1 SGDLS and CDR2 YYNGEE. The CDR3 covers 15 residues. The CDR3 protein is CASSVRLADYNEQFF. The CDR3 nucleotides read TGTGCCAGCAGCGTTCGACTAGCGGACTACAATGAGCAGTTCTTC.